This T cell receptor (beta chain) was documented in a study of tumor-infiltrating lymphocytes in primary liver carcinoma. Study-level information: Ranging in age from 30 to 69 years, the patients were men and women. Lesions, classed as T1-T3 N0M0, spanned 4.2 to 10 cm across. The study's findings and limits: Tumor samples exhibited a significantly greater top-250-clone fraction than blood samples (p = 0.039).

Priming with a constant-region primer yielded TCR beta cDNA from about 450 ng total RNA. Three nested multiplex PCR rounds of slightly modified ARM-PCR generated TCR beta libraries. Researchers ran the first two PCR rounds for roughly 11 cycles each with TRBV1-TRBV30 forward primers and a C-beta reverse primer. MiXCR, applied by TCRdb to the multiplex PCR reads, yields one record per CDR3 protein. The data hold about 99,000 distinct CDR3 sequences, with 55% to 75% observed a single time. The germline V gene encodes CDR1 MGHRA and CDR2 YSYEKL. The CDR3 covers 21 residues. Remarks on this clonotype: Antigen specificity is unknown. Compared with germline, one end of the junction differs, possibly owing to a read error.

For each extraction, RNA and DNA were obtained together from around 18-30 mg of unsorted bulk tissue. This receptor was identified in a woman aged 55-70 years with primary liver carcinoma and hepatitis B virus infection. This chain links TRBV4-1 with TRBJ1-5; D possibly corresponds to TRBD1 (5 bases). The sequenced sample was liver tumor tissue from sampling region 5. The subset: tumor region T5, tumor centre. The CDR3 nucleotides are TGCGCAAGCAGCCAAGCGCCCGCAGGGATGGGAGGGGTCTGGGGCAATCAGCCCCAGCATTTT. Protein product: CASSQAPAGMGGVWGNQPQHF.